This paragraph reports one T cell receptor beta chain. Just one base apart from a much larger clone, this may be a read error. This sample was taken from a study of CD8+CD57+ T cells in acquired aplastic anemia. The wider study: DNA from sorted CD4+ and CD8+ cells averaged roughly 3.4 ug.

In patients chosen for sequencing, flow cytometry had shown CD8+CD57+ cell expansion. Sampling of blood occurred while the patients had still received no therapy. For CDR3 and TCR beta VDJ profiling, genomic DNA was the template used. TCRdb called the reads again in MiXCR, with one record for every CDR3 protein. The repertoire includes a few hundred thousand distinct CDR3 sequences, less than 35% of them detected once, and less than 0.85% sits in the top ten. Germline loops: CDR1 LNHDA, CDR2 SQIVND (reference sequence). This CDR3 has 13 residues. J lost 9 bases, V lost 5 bases, and 7 bases had no gene match.

The chain uses TRBV19 and TRBJ2-1; 7 bases align to TRBD2. The sample consisted of sorted CD4+, CD8+, or CD8+CD57+ T cells (not recorded which) from PBMCs. The TCR was taken from a human donor with aplastic anemia. The CDR3 DNA follows: TGTGCCAGTAGTGCGAGCGGGGCTACTGAGCAGTTCTTC. Translation: CASSASGATEQFF.